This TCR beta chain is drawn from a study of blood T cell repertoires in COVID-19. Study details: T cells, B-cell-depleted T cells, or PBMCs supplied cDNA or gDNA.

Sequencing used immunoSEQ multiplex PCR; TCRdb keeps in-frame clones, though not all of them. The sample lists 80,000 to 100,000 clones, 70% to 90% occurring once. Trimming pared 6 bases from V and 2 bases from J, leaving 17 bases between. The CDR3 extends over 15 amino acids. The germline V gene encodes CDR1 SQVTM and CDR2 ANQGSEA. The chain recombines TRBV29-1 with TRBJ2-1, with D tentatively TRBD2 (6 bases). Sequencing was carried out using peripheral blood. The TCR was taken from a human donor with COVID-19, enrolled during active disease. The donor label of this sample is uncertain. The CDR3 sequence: CSVAGGKGTYNEQFF. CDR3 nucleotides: TGCAGCGTAGCCGGGGGAAAAGGTACCTACAATGAGCAGTTCTTC.